This T cell receptor beta chain was sequenced for a study of blood T cell repertoires in COVID-19. Study-level background: From the United States, Italy and Spain came samples of acute and convalescent COVID-19. The cDNA or gDNA used as material had been derived from T cells, B-cell-depleted T cells, or PBMCs.

The protocol was immunoSEQ multiplex PCR, while the TCRdb copy is restricted to in-frame clones and leaves out a portion. Altogether 200,000 to 250,000 clones are present, 70% to 90% being singletons, with the ten largest covering roughly 13%. V lost 4 bases and J lost 4; bases outside the gene matches: 11. CDR3 length: 16 amino acids. The V gene's germline CDR1 is SGHRS and CDR2 YFSETQ. The chain uses TRBV5-1 and TRBJ2-7; 10 nucleotides match TRBD1. What was sequenced was peripheral blood. The sequence was collected from a human donor in a cohort sampled during active COVID-19. The CDR3 protein is CASSPAGTGEIYEQYF. The CDR3 bases are TGCGCCAGCAGCCCCGCCGGGACAGGGGAAATTTACGAGCAGTACTTC.